A single sample is the source of the 2 T cell receptor beta chains below, sequenced in a study of T cells after yellow fever vaccination (dated by TCRdb to between 2018 and 2021). Read against the paper, the sample's treatment or condition label means: live attenuated yellow fever vaccine strain. Library construction relied on 5' RACE. Sequencing instrument: Illumina NovaSeq 6000. TCRdb reprocessing: public reads trimmed at Q25 with fastp, clones called with MiXCR, in-frame beta chains kept. Identical CDR3 proteins give one entry, which carries the most common genes and DNA. In this sample the table shows fewer than 500,000 distinct CDR3 sequences, about 17% of which occur a single time. The ten largest make up around 17% of the sample. Sequenced material: PBMCs, taken before the yellow fever booster vaccination. These receptors all stem from a man younger than 30 who received the YFV17D yellow fever vaccine.

J is TRBJ2-2 and V is TRBV5-1; D possibly corresponds to TRBD1 (6 bases). Looked up from germline, CDR1 is SGHRS and CDR2 is YFSETQ. The CDR3 length is 17 residues. V was clipped by 0 bases and J by 0 bases, with 12 bases between them. The DNA of the CDR3 is TGCGCCAGCAGCTTGGGGCCCCAGGGGCCGAACACCGGGGAGCTGTTTTTT. Protein: CASSLGPQGPNTGELFF.

This chain uses TRBV20-1 with TRBJ2-1, with 10 positions matching TRBD2. This CDR3 contains 14 residues. Germline CDR1 DFQATT, CDR2 SNEGSKA (reference sequence). The ends lost 6 bases at V and 6 bases at J; junction bases unmatched: 8. The chain's CDR3 is CSALSGGALNEQFF. The CDR3 nucleotides are TGCAGTGCCCTGAGCGGGGGGGCCCTCAATGAGCAGTTCTTC.